These 11 T cell receptor beta chains were all obtained from the same sample, sequenced in a study of T-cell memory formation after mild COVID-19. From the 5' RACE reads, TCRdb called clonotypes with MiXCR, one entry per CDR3 protein. The profile shows around 300,000 distinct CDR3 sequences, under 15% of them singletons. Input material: PBMCs or a T cell subset sorted from them (not recorded which). These receptors were obtained from a young man who had mild COVID-19 (a few samples of this study predate the infection). Cell type and time point are not known.

This clonotype was counted a few times. The chain recombines TRBV7-2 with TRBJ2-2; D may correspond to TRBD1 or TRBD2 (6 bases each). Germline V gene data show CDR1 as SGHTA and CDR2 as FQGNSA. Trimming shortened V by 1 base and J by 1 base, and 13 bases separated the two germline ends. This CDR3 has 17 residues. The CDR3 region is CASSLGGGTQNTGELFF. CDR3 in DNA: TGTGCCAGCAGCTTAGGAGGGGGGACACAGAACACCGGGGAGCTGTTTTTT.

The genes are TRBV7-9 and TRBJ1-4; 9 bases map to TRBD1. The length of the CDR3 is 13 residues. V was pared by 5 bases and J by 8 bases, with 3 bases of the junction left unmatched. Germline lookup yields CDR1 SEHNR and CDR2 FQNEAQ (reference sequence). The CDR3 sequence: CASSIGTGEKLFF. The CDR3 DNA follows: TGTGCCAGCAGCATCGGGACAGGGGAAAAACTGTTTTTT. Filled out from reference TRBV7-9 and TRBJ1-4, the complete variable domain reads DTGVSQNPRHKITKRGQNVTFRCDPISEHNRLYWYRQTLGQGPEFLTYFQNEAQLEKSRLLSDRFSAERPKGSFSTLEIQRTEQGDSAMYLCASSIGTGEKLFFGSGTQLSVL.

This clonotype was seen more than once but under ten times. V and J are TRBV5-1 and TRBJ1-1; no definite D call. V shed 1 base and J shed 7 bases, with 5 bases lying between them. This CDR3 contains 11 residues. The germline gives CDR1 SGHRS, CDR2 YFSETQ. CDR3 in DNA: TGCGCCAGCAGCTTGAAGGGTGAAGCTTTCTTT. This translates into CASSLKGEAFF.

This sequence joins TRBV15 and TRBJ2-3; D unresolved. The CDR3 totals 15 residues. Between the trimmed V and J ends, which lost 1 base and 5 bases, there was a span of 13 bases. The V gene's germline CDR1 is LNHNV and CDR2 YYDKDF (reference sequence). The DNA of the CDR3 is TGTGCCACCAGCAGAGGGGCCATAACGGGAGATACGCAGTATTTT. Amino acid sequence: CATSRGAITGDTQYF. Full variable domain (outside the CDR3, taken from reference TRBV15 and TRBJ2-3): DAMVIQNPRYQVTQFGKPVTLSCSQTLNHNVMYWYQQKSSQAPKLLFHYYDKDFNNEADTPDNFQSRRPNTSFCFLDIRSPGLGDTAMYLCATSRGAITGDTQYFGPGTRLTVL.

In the case of this clonotype: The junction departs from the called germline gene at one end, perhaps through a read error. The chain recombines TRBV25-1 with TRBJ2-5; TRBD1 agrees at 8 bases. Germline lookup yields CDR1 MGHDK and CDR2 SYGVNS. The CDR3 consists of 15 residues. CDR3 in amino acids: CARSEGRGLGETQYF. The DNA of the CDR3 is TGTGCCAGGAGTGAGGGCAGGGGGCTCGGAGAGACCCAGTACTTC. The full variable domain, rest sourced from reference TRBV25-1 and TRBJ2-5, is EADIYQTPRYLVIGTGKKITLECSQTMGHDKMYWYQQDPGMELHLIHYSYGVNSTEKGDLSSESTVSRIRTEHFPLTLESARPSHTSQYLCARSEGRGLGETQYFGPGTRLLVL.

This clonotype appeared a single time. Since the CDR3 does not end with the conserved phenylalanine or tryptophan, this likely comes from a read error. The J gene is TRBJ2-5, the V gene TRBV5-5, with 9 nucleotides matching TRBD1. Trimming removed 4 bases from V and 4 bases from J; junction bases left unmatched: 8. Germline V gives CDR1 SGHKS, CDR2 YYEKEE (reference sequence). The CDR3 is made up of 15 amino acids. The CDR3 here is CASSEQGARGETQYS. Here the CDR3 DNA reads TGTGCCAGCAGCGAACAGGGGGCGCGAGGAGAGACCCAGTACTCC.

The table lists this clonotype with many counts. The chain joins TRBV9 to TRBJ2-7, with D perhaps matching TRBD1 (6 bases). This CDR3 comprises 14 residues. Trimming cost V 4 bases and J 0 bases, with 11 bases left between them. Germline V lookup: CDR1 SGDLS, CDR2 YYNGEE. The CDR3 coding sequence is TGTGCCAGCAGCCCCGGGACATCCTCCTACGAGCAGTACTTC. Translation: CASSPGTSSYEQYF.

This clonotype was counted only a few times. The chain links TRBV12-3 or TRBV12-4 to TRBJ2-1; D gene unclear. V was clipped by 2 bases and J by 9 bases, with 5 bases between them. CDR3 length: 11 amino acids. CDR3 region: CASSLTSEQFF. As DNA, the CDR3 is TGTGCCAGCAGTTTAACCAGTGAGCAGTTCTTC.

This rearrangement joins TRBV6-5 to TRBJ2-1; 7 bases match TRBD1. The CDR3 contains 16 residues. V was clipped by 2 bases and J by 3 bases; unmatched bases: 7. CDR1 is MNHEY, CDR2 SVGAGI, per germline. The CDR3 region has the DNA TGTGCCAGCAGTTACGGTTCGGACAGGTTCTACAATGAGCAGTTCTTC. It codes for CASSYGSDRFYNEQFF.

This clonotype was seen a few times. The rearrangement uses TRBV9 and TRBJ2-3, with 8 bases fitting TRBD2. V was clipped by 0 bases and J by 4 bases; unmatched bases: 4. The CDR3 is made up of 15 amino acids. The germline gives CDR1 SGDLS, CDR2 YYNGEE. This CDR3 is CASSVDGGEADTQYF. Here the CDR3 DNA reads TGTGCCAGCAGCGTAGACGGGGGGGAAGCAGATACGCAGTATTTT.

This clonotype showed up just a few times. J is TRBJ1-1 and V is TRBV20-1; D is unresolved. The CDR3 has 11 residues. Germline lookup yields CDR1 DFQATT and CDR2 SNEGSKA (reference sequence). The V gene lost 1 base and the J gene lost 7 bases, with 7 bases spanning the gap. The CDR3 sequence is CSARGGDEAFF. The CDR3 nucleotides read TGCAGTGCTAGAGGCGGTGATGAAGCTTTCTTT.